This paragraph reports one T cell receptor (beta chain). The source of the sample is a study of technical replicates of blood from a few donors. J lost 2 bases, V lost 4 bases, and 5 bases had no gene match. The germline CDR1 and CDR2 sequences are SGHRS and YFSETQ. The CDR3 covers 14 residues. TCRdb's copy holds only in-frame clones and misses some; the assay was immunoSEQ multiplex PCR. The table has more than 90,000 clones, under 97% seen once. The specimen was T cells isolated from PBMCs. This clonotype was sampled from a human donor in good health. V gene TRBV5-1 combines with J gene TRBJ1-1, with 7 bases aligning to TRBD1. The CDR3 sequence is CASSRGTANTEAFF. The DNA for the CDR3 is TGCGCCAGCAGCCGGGGGACAGCCAACACTGAAGCTTTCTTT. Full variable domain (outside the CDR3, taken from reference TRBV5-1 and TRBJ1-1): KAGVTQTPRYLIKTRGQQVTLSCSPISGHRSVSWYQQTPGQGLQFLFEYFSETQRNKGNFPGRFSGRQFSNSRSEMNVSTLELGDSALYLCASSRGTANTEAFFGQGTRLTVV.